This TCR beta chain is drawn from a study of T cell clusters in autoimmune cytopenias. Study summary: The median distinct TRB clonotype count was about 2,000 per sample, from a median around 49,000 reads. General study findings and limits: No cluster-lack signature appeared between secondary cytopenia and chronic lymphocytic leukemia patients, apparently due to lymphoma masking.

Regarding this clonotype: No antigen is known for it.

Looked up from germline, CDR1 is SGHVS and CDR2 is FNYEAQ. The CDR3 sequence is 17 residues long. Some 40,000 genome equivalents of blood DNA were amplified for TRB. TRB was amplified by touch-down multiplex PCR, primer pools A and B combined. Using the multiplex PCR reads, TCRdb records one entry per CDR3 protein without DNA. Seen in this sample are 5,600 or so distinct CDR3 sequences; the ten most common clones hold 2.9%. These same data were also listed under a study on T cell repertoires in aging, cancer and after chemotherapy. Per that study: Compared with age-matched healthy donors, untreated hematological or solid cancer patients showed higher blood TCR clonality. In healthy donors, age-related TCR diversity loss mainly reflected lost richness.

V and J are TRBV7-6 and TRBJ2-1; TCRdb's D gene call, TRBD2, goes unchecked for lack of DNA. Material: peripheral blood. The sequence came from a human donor in good health. This CDR3 is CASSSRRSLPTYNEQFF.